This TCR beta chain was documented in a study of post-analysis software for immune sequencing data. At the level of the study: Clinical courses comprised relapsing-remitting, secondary progressive and progressive-relapsing multiple sclerosis. The study's findings and limits: Significantly decreased normalized Chao1 diversity was recorded for multiple sclerosis patients relative to controls. Comparison of patients with controls showed roughly five TRBV segments more frequent in patients, TRBV5-6, TRBV5-1 and TRBV20-1 among them.

Regarding this clonotype: Its matching antigen is unknown.

Incorporated into the TCR beta cDNA libraries were unique molecular identifiers, which served to reduce PCR and sequencing biases. A population of about 0.95 to 11 million T cells gave rise to roughly 0.5 million cDNA molecules. TCRdb re-called the PCR reads through MiXCR, storing one row per CDR3 protein. The profile shows some 450,000 distinct CDR3 sequences, around 40% of them singletons. Germline V gene sequence: CDR1 MNHEY, CDR2 SMNVEV (reference sequence). The CDR3 is made up of 13 amino acids. Trimming took 6 bases from V and 4 from J, leaving 13 bases between them. This TCR was sampled from a girl aged 10-17 years with multiple sclerosis. This rearrangement joins TRBV27 to TRBJ2-7, with D possibly matching TRBD1 (5 bases). Specimen: blood. CDR3 nucleotide sequence: TGTGCCAGCAGCCGTAGCAGGGTGTACGAGCAGTACTTC. Translation gives CASSRSRVYEQYF.